This TCR beta chain emerged from a study of blood T cell repertoires in COVID-19. The wider study: T cells, B-cell-depleted T cells, or PBMCs supplied cDNA or gDNA.

Germline values: CDR1 LNHDA, CDR2 SQIVND (reference sequence). The CDR3 spans 15 residues. Trimming took 3 bases from V and 11 from J, leaving 20 bases between them. One Seattle source followed patients from active infection through their disease course. Produced via immunoSEQ multiplex PCR; TCRdb's table is partial and in-frame only. The sample has about 250,000 clones; 88% are singletons. The clonotype was recovered from a woman aged 25-40 years with COVID-19, enrolled during active disease. This chain uses TRBV19 with TRBJ1-5; D is uncertain. Sequencing was carried out using peripheral blood. The CDR3 DNA follows: TGTGCCAGTAGTATTGGCCCAGGTAACCTTGGAACCCAGCATTTT. As protein: CASSIGPGNLGTQHF.